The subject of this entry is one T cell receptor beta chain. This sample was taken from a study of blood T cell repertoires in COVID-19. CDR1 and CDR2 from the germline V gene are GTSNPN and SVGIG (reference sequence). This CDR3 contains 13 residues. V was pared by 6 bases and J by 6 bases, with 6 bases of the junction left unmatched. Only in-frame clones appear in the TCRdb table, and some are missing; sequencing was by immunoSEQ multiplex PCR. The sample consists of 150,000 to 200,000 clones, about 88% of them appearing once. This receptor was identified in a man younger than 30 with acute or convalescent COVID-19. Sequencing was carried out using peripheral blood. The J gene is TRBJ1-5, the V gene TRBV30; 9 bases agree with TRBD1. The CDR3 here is CACRDRAGQPQHF. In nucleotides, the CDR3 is TGTGCCTGTCGGGACAGGGCAGGTCAGCCCCAGCATTTT.